Listed below are T cell receptor beta chains from one sample, sequenced in a study of technical replicates of blood from a few donors. Sequencing used immunoSEQ multiplex PCR; TCRdb keeps in-frame clones, though not all of them. The sample lists roughly 68,000 clones, roughly nine tenths seen once, with roughly 0.4% in the top ten. Sequencing was done on a sample of T cells isolated from PBMCs. The source is a human donor in good health. Both conserved end residues are part of each CDR3. A D gene is named only where the DNA matches it firmly. Size is stated for part of the rows, as once, few or many counts, or as a class when the clone is expanded.

TRBJ1-5	TRBV5-5	.	TRBD1	TGTGCCAGCAGCTTGTTGGGACAGCTAAATCAGCCCCAGCATTTT	CASSLLGQLNQPQHF
TRBJ2-3	TRBV2	.	.	TGTGCCAGCAGTGAGCCAGGGATTGGAGATACGCAGTATTTT	CASSEPGIGDTQYF
TRBJ2-3	TRBV5-4	.	.	TGTGCCAGCAGCCTGGACAGTGATACTAGCACAGATACGCAGTATTTT	CASSLDSDTSTDTQYF
TRBJ2-5	TRBV9	.	.	TGTGCCAGCACCTGGGGGCCGAAGCCCCAAGAGACCCAGTACTTC	CASTWGPKPQETQYF
TRBJ1-2	TRBV19	.	.	TGTGCCAGTAGTATAGATCTGGAAGGGGCGTATGGCTACACCTTC	CASSIDLEGAYGYTF
TRBJ2-7	TRBV7-2	.	TRBD2	TGTGCCAGCAGCTTAGTTGCGGGAGTTTCCGAGCAGTACTTC	CASSLVAGVSEQYF
TRBJ1-5	TRBV7-2	once	.	TGTGCCAGCAGCTTAATAGCGGTCGATCAGCCCCAGCATTTT	CASSLIAVDQPQHF
TRBJ2-3	TRBV29-1	.	TRBD2	TGCAGCGTTTCGGGACTAGCGGGAGGTTTAAGGCAGTATTTT	CSVSGLAGGLRQYF
TRBJ1-2	TRBV27	.	TRBD1	TGTGCCAGCAGTTCAGCCGGGACAGGGGTATGGTCTAACTATGGCTACACCTTC	CASSSAGTGVWSNYGYTF
TRBJ2-7	TRBV19	.	TRBD2	TGTGCCAGTAGTGTGGGACTAGCGGCCACGTACGAGCAGTACTTC	CASSVGLAATYEQYF
TRBJ2-5	TRBV10-1	.	TRBD2	TGCGCCAGCAGTGAAGGACTAGCGGGAGAGACCCAGTACTTC	CASSEGLAGETQYF
TRBJ2-1	TRBV7-9	.	TRBD2	TGTGCCAGCAGCCGTACTAGCGGGGCTTACAATGAGCAGTTCTTC	CASSRTSGAYNEQFF
TRBJ2-3	TRBV2	.	.	TGTGCCAGCAAGGCAGACTTAAGCACAGATACGCAGTATTTT	CASKADLSTDTQYF
TRBJ2-7	TRBV27	.	TRBD1	TGTGCCAGCAGTTTATCTCCGGGACAGGCAAATCCCTACGAGCAGTACTTC	CASSLSPGQANPYEQYF
TRBJ2-1	TRBV19	.	TRBD2	TGTGCCAGTTCTAGCGGGATCGGGCAGTTCTTC	CASSSGIGQFF
TRBJ2-1	TRBV19	.	.	TGTGCCAGTAGTATATGGCTTAGCGGCAATGAGCAGTTCTTC	CASSIWLSGNEQFF
TRBJ1-2	TRBV5-6	.	.	TGTGCCAGCAGCCCCGACAGCATCTATGGCTACACCTTC	CASSPDSIYGYTF
TRBJ2-1	TRBV4-3	.	.	TGCGCCAGCAGCCCGGGTCTCTACAATGAGCAGTTCTTC	CASSPGLYNEQFF
TRBJ1-2	TRBV19	.	.	TGTGCCAGTAGTATAACGGGTAGATATGGCTACACCTTC	CASSITGRYGYTF
TRBJ2-7	TRBV28	.	.	TGTGCCAGCAGTTTGTCTAGCCTGGGTTCCTACGAGCAGTACTTC	CASSLSSLGSYEQYF
TRBJ1-4	TRBV27	.	.	TGTGCCAGCAGTCAGCCGGGACTGAATAATGAAAAACTGTTTTTT	CASSQPGLNNEKLFF
TRBJ1-5	TRBV4-3	once	.	TGCGCCAGCAGCCAGTCTCCGTATCAGCCCCAGCATTTT	CASSQSPYQPQHF